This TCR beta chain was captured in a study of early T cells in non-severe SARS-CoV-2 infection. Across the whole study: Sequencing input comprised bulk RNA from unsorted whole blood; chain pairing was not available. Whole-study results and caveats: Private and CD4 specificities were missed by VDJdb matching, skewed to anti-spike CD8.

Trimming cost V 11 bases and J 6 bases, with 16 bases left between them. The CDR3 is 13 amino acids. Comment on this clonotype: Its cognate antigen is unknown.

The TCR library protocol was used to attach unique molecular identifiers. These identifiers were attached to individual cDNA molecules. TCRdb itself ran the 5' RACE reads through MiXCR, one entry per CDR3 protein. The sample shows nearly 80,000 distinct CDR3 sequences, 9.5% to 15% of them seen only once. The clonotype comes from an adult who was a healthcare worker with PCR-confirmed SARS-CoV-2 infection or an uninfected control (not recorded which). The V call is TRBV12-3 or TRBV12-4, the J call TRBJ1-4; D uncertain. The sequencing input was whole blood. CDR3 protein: CASGDAMDEKLFF. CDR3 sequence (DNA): TGTGCCTCCGGAGACGCCATGGATGAAAAACTGTTTTTT.